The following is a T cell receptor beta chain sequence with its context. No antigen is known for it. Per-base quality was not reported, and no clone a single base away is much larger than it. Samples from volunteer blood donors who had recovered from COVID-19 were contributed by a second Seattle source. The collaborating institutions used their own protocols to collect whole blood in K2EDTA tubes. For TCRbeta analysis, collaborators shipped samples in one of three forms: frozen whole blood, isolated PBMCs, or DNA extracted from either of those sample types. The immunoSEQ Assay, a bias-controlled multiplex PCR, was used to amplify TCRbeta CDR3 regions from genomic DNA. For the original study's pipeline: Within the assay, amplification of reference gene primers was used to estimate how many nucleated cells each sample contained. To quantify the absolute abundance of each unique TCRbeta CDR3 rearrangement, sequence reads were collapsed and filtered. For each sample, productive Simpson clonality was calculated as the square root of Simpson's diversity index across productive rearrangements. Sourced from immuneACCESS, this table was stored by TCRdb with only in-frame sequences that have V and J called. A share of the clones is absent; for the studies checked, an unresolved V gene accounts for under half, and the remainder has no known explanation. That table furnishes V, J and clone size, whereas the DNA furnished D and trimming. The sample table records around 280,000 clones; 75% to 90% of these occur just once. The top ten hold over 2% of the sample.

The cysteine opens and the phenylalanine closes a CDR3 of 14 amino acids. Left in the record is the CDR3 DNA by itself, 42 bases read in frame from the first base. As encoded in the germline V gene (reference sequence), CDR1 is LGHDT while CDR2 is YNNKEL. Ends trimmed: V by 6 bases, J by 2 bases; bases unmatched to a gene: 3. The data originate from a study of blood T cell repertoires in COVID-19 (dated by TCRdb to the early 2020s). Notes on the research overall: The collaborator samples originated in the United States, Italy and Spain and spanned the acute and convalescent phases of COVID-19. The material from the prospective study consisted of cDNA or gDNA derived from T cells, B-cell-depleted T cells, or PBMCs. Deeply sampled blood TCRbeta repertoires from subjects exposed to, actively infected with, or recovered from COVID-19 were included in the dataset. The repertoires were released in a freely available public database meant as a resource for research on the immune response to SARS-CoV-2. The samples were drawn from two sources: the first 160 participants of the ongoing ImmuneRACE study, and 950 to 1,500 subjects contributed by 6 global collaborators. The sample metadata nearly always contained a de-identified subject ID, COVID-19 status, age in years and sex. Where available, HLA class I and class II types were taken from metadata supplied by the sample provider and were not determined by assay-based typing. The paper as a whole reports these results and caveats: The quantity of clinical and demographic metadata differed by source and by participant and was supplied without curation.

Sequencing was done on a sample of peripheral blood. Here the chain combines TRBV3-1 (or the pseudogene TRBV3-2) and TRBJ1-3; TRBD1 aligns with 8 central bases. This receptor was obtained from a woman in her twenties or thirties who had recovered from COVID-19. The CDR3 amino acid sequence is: CASRLDRAGNTIYF. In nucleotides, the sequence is TGTGCCAGCAGACTGGACAGGGCTGGAAACACCATATATTTT.